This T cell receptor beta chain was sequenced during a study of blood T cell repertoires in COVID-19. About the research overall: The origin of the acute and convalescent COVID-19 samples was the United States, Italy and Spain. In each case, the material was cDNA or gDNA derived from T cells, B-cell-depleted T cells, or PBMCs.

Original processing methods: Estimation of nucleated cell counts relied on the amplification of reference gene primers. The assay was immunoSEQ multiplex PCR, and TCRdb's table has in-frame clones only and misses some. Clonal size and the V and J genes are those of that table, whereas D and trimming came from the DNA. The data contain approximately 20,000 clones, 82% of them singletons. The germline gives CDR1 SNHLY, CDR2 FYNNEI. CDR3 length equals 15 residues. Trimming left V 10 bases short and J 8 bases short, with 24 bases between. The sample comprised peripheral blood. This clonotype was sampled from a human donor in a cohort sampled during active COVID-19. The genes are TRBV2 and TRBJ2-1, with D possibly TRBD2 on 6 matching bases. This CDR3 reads CATARGKGSYDEQFF. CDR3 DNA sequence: TGTGCCACCGCACGGGGGAAGGGTTCATATGATGAGCAGTTCTTC. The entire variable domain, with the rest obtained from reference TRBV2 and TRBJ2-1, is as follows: EPEVTQTPSHQVTQMGQEVILRCVPISNHLYFYWYRQILGQKVEFLVSFYNNEISEKSEIFDDQFSVERPDGSNFTLKIRSTKLEDSAMYFCATARGKGSYDEQFFGPGTRLTVL.